The present entry profiles one T cell receptor beta chain with its context. The V and J ends lost 0 bases and 1 base respectively, with 11 bases between them. Germline assignment: CDR1 SGDLS and CDR2 YYNGEE. The CDR3 totals 16 residues. Original methodology: Cell counts per sample came from amplifying reference gene primers. TCRdb's copy holds only in-frame clones and misses some; the assay was immunoSEQ multiplex PCR. V and J calls and clone size follow that table, whereas D and trimming were derived from the DNA. The sample holds 75,000 to 95,000 clones, about 87% seen once. This entry belongs to a study of blood T cell repertoires in COVID-19. Study at large: The origin of the acute and convalescent COVID-19 samples was the United States, Italy and Spain. T cells, B-cell-depleted T cells, or PBMCs supplied cDNA or gDNA.

This chain joins TRBV9 and TRBJ1-5; D may be TRBD1 (6 bases). This TCR derives from a man aged 50 to 60 with active COVID-19. Sequencing used peripheral blood. CDR3 sequence reads: CASSVGGPGSNQPQHF. CDR3 bases: TGTGCCAGCAGCGTAGGGGGGCCGGGGAGCAATCAGCCCCAGCATTTT.